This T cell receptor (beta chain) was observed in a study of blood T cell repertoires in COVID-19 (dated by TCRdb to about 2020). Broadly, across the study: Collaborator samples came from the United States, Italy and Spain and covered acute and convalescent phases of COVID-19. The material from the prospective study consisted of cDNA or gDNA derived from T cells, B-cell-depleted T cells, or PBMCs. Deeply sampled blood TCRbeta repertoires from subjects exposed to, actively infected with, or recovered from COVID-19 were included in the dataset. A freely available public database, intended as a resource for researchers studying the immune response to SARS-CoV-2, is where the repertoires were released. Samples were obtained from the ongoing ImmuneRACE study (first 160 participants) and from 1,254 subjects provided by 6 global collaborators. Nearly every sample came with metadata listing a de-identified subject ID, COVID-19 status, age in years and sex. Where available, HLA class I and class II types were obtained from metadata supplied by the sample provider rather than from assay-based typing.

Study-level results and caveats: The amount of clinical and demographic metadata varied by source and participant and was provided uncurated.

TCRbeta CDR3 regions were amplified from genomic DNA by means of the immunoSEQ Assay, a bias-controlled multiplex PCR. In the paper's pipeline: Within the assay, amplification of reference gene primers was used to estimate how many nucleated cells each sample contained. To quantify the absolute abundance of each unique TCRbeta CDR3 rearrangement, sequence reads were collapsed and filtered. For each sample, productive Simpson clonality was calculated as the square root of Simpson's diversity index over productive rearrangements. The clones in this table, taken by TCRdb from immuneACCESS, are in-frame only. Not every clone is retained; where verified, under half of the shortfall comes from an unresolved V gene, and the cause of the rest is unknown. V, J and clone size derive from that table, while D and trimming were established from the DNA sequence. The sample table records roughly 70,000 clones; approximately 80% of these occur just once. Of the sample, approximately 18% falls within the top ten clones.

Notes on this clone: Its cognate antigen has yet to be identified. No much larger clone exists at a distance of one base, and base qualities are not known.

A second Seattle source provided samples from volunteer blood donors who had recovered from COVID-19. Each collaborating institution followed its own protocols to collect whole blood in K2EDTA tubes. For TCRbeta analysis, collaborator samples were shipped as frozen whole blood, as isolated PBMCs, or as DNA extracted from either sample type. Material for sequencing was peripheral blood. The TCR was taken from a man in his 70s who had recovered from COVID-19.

The DNA reads TGTGCCAGTAGTATAGGGGCGACCGGGACAGGGACCCTCTATGGCTACACCTTC. The resulting protein is CASSIGATGTGTLYGYTF. This sequence uses TRBV19 and TRBJ1-2; 9 nucleotides in the junction match TRBD1. The germline V gene (reference sequence) supplies CDR1 LNHDA and CDR2 SQIVND. From the cysteine through the phenylalanine, the CDR3 covers 18 amino acids. The CDR3 DNA has 54 bases and is translated from base 1. V loses 1 base at its end and J loses 4 bases; junction bases beyond the gene matches: 13.